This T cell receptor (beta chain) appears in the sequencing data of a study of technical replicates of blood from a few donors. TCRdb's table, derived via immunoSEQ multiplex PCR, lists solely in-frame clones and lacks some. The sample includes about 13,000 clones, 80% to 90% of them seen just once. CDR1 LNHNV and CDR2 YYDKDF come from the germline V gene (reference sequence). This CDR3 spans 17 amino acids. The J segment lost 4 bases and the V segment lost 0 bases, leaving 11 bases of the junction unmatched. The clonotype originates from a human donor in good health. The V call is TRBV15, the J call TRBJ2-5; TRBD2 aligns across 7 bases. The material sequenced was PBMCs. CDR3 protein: CATSRDGRAVSRETQYF. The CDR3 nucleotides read TGTGCCACCAGCAGAGATGGGAGGGCCGTCTCCCGAGAGACCCAGTACTTC.